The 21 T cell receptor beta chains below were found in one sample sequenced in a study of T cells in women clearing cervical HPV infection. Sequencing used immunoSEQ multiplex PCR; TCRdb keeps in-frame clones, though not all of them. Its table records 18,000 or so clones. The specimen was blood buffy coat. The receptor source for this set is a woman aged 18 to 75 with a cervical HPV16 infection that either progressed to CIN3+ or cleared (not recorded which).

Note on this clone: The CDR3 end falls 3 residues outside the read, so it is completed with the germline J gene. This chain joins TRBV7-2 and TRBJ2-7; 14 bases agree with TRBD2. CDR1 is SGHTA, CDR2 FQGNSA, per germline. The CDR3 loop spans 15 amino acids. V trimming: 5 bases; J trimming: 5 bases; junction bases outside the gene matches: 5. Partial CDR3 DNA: TGTGCCAGCAGCCTGACTAGCGGGAGGGCCCACGAG. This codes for CASSLTSGRAHE. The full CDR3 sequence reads CASSLTSGRAHEQYF.

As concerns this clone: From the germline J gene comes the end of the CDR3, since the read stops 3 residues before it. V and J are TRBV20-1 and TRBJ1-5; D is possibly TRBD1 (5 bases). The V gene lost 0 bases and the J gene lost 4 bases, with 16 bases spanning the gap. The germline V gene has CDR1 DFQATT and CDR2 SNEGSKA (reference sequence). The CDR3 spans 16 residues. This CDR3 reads CSARDTQTALNQPQHF. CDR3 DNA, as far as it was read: TGCAGTGCTAGAGATACACAGACAGCTCTTAATCAGCCC.

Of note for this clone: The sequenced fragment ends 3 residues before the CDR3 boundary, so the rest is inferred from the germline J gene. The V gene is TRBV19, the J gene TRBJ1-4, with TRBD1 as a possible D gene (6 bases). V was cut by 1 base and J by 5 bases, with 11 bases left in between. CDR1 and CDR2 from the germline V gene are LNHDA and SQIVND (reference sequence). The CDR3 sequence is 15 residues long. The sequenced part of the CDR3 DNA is TGTGCCAGTAGTATAGTCAGGGGCTCGAATGAAAAA. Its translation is CASSIVRGSNEK. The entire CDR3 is CASSIVRGSNEKLFF.

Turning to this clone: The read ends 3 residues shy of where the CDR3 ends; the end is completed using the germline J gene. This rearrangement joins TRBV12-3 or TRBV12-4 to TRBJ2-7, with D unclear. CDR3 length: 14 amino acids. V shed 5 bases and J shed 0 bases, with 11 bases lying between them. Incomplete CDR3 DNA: TGTGCCAGCAGTCTCGACATCAGCTCCTACGAG. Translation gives CASSLDISSYE. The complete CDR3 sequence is CASSLDISSYEQYF.

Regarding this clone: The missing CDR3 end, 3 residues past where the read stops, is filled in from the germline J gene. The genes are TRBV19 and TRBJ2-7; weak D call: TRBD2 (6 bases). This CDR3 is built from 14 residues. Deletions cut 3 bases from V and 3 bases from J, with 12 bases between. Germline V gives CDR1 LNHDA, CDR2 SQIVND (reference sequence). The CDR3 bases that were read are TGTGCCAGTAGTATTGGAGGGTTGGGCTACGAG. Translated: CASSIGGLGYE. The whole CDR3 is CASSIGGLGYEQYF.

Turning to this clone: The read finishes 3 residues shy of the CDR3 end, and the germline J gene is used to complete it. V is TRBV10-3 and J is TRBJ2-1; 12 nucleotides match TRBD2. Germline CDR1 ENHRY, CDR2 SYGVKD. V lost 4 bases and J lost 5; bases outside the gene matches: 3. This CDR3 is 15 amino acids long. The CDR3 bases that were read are TGTGCCATCAGTGCTAGCGGGAGGGAGGACAATGAG. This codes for CAISASGREDNE. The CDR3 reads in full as CAISASGREDNEQFF.

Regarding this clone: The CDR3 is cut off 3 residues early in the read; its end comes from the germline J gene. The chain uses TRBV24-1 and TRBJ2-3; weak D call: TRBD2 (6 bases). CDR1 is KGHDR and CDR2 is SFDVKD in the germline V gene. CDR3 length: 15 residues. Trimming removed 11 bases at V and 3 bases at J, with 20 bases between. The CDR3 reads CASAVAGGATDTQYF. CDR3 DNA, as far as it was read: TGTGCCAGCGCCGTGGCCGGGGGAGCTACAGATACG.

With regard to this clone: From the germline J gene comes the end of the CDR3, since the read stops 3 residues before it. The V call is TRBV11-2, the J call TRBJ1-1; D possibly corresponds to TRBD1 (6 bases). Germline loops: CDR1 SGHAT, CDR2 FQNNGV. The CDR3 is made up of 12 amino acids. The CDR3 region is CASSLNRVRAFF. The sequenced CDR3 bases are TGTGCCAGCAGCCTGAACAGGGTTCGA.

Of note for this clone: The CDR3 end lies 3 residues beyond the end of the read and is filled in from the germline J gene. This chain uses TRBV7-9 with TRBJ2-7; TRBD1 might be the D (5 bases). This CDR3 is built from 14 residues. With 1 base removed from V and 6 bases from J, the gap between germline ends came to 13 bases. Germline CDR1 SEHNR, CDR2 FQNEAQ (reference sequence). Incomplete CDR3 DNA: TGTGCCAGCAGCTTAGATTTAACCAGGGCCGAG. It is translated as CASSLDLTRAE. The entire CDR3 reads CASSLDLTRAEQYF.

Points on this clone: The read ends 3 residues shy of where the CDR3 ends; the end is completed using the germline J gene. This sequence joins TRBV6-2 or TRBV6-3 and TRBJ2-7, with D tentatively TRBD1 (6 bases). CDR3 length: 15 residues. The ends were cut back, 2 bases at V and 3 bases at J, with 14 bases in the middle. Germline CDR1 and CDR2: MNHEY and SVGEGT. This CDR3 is CASSYLRDNNYEQYF. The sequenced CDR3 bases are TGTGCCAGCAGTTACCTTAGGGACAACAACTACGAG.

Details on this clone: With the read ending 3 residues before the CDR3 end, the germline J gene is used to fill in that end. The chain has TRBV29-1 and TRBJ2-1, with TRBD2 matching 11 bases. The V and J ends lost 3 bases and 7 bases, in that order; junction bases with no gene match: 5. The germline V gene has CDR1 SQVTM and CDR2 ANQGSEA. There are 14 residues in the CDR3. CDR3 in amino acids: CSVDPTSGENEQFF. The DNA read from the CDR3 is TGCAGCGTTGACCCGACTAGCGGGGAAAATGAG.

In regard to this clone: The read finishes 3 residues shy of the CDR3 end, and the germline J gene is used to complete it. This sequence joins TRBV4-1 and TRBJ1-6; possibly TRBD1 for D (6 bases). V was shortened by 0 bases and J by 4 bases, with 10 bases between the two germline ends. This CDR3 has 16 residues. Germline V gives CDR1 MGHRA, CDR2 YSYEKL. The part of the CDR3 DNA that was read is TGCGCCAGCAGCCAAGATTACAGGGTTTATAATTCACCC. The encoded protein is CASSQDYRVYNSP. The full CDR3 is CASSQDYRVYNSPLHF.

The DNA read from the CDR3 is TGTGCCAGCAGTGAAAGTGACAGGCGGCGCTACGGC. It yields the protein CASSESDRRRYG. The whole CDR3 protein is CASSESDRRRYGYTF. The chain links TRBV2 to TRBJ1-2; D is possibly TRBD1 (6 bases). Sequencing ends 3 residues short of the CDR3 end; the germline J gene provides the rest. CDR1 and CDR2 from the germline V gene are SNHLY and FYNNEI. The CDR3 covers 15 residues.

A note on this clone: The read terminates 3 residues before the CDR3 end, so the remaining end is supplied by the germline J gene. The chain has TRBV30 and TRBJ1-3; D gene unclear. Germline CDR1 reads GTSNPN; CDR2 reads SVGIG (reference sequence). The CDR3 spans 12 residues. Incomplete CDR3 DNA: TGTGCCTGGAGTGTCAATCCTACCGCC. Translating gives CAWSVNPTA. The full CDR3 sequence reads CAWSVNPTAIYF.

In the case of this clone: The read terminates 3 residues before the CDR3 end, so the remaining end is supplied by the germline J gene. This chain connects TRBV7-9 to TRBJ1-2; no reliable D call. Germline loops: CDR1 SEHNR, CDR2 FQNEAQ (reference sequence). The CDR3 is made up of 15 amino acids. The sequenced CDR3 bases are TGTGCCAGCAGCTTAGATTTCAAGTTCACAGATACC. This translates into CASSLDFKFTDT. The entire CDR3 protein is CASSLDFKFTDTYTF. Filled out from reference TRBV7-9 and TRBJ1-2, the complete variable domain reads DTGVSQNPRHKITKRGQNVTFRCDPISEHNRLYWYRQTLGQGPEFLTYFQNEAQLEKSRLLSDRFSAERPKGSFSTLEIQRTEQGDSAMYLCASSLDFKFTDTYTFGSGTRLTVV.

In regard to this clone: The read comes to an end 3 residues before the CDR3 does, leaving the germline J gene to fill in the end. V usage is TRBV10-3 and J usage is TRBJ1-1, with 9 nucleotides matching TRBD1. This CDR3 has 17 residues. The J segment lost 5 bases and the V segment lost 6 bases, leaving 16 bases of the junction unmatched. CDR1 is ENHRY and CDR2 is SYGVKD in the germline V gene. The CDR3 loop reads CAISRTGDGGRATEAFF. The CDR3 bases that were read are TGTGCCATCAGCCGGACAGGGGATGGTGGTAGAGCAACTGAA.

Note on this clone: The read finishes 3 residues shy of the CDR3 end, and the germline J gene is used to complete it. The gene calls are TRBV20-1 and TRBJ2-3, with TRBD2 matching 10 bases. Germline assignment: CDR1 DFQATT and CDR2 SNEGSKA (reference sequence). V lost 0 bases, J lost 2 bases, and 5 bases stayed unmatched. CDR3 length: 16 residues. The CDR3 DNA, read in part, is TGCAGTGCTAGAGATTTACTAGCGGGACCCACAGATACG. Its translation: CSARDLLAGPTDT. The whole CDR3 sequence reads CSARDLLAGPTDTQYF.

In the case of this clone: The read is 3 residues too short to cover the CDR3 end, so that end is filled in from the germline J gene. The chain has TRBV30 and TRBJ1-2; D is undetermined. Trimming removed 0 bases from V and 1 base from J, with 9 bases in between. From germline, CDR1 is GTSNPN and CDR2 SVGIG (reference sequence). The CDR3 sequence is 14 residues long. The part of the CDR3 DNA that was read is TGTGCCTGGAGTGTACTTTACAGTAACTATGGC. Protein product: CAWSVLYSNYG. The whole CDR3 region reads CAWSVLYSNYGYTF. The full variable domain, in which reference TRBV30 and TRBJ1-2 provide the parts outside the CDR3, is SQTIHQWPATLVQPVGSPLSLECTVEGTSNPNLYWYRQAAGRGLQLLFYSVGIGQISSEVPQNLSASRPQDRQFILSSKKLLLSDSGFYLCAWSVLYSNYGYTFGSGTRLTVV.

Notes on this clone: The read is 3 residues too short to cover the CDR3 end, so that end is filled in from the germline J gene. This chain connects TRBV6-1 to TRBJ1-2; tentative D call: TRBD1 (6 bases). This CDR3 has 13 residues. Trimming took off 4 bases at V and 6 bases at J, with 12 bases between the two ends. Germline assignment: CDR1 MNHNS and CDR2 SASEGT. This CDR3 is CASSVQGADGYTF. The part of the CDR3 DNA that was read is TGTGCCAGCAGTGTACAGGGAGCGGATGGC.

Partial CDR3 DNA: TGTGCCAGCAGCTTAACAGGGGCCTCAGATACG. Its protein product is CASSLTGASDT. In full, the CDR3 reads CASSLTGASDTQYF. V usage is TRBV7-3 and J usage is TRBJ2-3; TRBD1 is a possible D gene (5 bases). The read is 3 residues too short to cover the CDR3 end, so that end is filled in from the germline J gene. V dropped 0 bases and J dropped 4 bases, with 8 bases sitting between them. Germline V gives CDR1 SGHTA, CDR2 FQGTGA. The CDR3 has 14 residues.

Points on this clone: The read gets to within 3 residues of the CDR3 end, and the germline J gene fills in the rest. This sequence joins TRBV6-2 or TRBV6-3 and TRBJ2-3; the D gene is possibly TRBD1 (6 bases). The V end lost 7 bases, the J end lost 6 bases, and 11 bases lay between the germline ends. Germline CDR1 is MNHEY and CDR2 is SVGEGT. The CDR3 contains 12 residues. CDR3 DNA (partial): TGTGCCAGCAAGGGGGTACCGGATACG. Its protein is CASKGVPDT. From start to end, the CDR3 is CASKGVPDTQYF.